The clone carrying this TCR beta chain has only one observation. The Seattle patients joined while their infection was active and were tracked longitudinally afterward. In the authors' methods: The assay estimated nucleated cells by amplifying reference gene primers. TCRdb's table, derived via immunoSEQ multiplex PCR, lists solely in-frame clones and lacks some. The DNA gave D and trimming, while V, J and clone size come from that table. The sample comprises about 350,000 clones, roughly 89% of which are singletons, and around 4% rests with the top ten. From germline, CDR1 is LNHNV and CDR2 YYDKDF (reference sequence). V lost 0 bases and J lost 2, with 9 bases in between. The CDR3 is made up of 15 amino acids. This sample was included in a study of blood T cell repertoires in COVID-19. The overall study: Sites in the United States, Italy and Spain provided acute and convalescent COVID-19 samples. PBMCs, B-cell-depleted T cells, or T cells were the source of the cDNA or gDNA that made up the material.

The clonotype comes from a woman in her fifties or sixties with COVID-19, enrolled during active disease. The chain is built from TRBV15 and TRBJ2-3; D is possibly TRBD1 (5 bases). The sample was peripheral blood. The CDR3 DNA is TGTGCCACCAGCAGAGAAGTGGGGCACACAGATACGCAGTATTTT. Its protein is CATSREVGHTDTQYF. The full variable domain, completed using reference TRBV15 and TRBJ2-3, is DAMVIQNPRYQVTQFGKPVTLSCSQTLNHNVMYWYQQKSSQAPKLLFHYYDKDFNNEADTPDNFQSRRPNTSFCFLDIRSPGLGDTAMYLCATSREVGHTDTQYFGPGTRLTVL.